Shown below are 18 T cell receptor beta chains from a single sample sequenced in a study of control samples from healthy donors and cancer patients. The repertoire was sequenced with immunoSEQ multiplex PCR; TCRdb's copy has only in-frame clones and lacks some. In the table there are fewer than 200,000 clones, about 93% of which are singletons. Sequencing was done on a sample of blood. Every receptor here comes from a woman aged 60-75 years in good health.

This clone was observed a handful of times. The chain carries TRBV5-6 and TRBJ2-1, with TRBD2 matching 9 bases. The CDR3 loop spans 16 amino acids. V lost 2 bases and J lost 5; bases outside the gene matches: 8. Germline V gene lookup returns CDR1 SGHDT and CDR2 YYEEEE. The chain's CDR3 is CASSFSGTSRNNEQFF. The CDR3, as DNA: TGTGCCAGCAGCTTCTCCGGGACTAGCAGAAACAATGAGCAGTTCTTC.

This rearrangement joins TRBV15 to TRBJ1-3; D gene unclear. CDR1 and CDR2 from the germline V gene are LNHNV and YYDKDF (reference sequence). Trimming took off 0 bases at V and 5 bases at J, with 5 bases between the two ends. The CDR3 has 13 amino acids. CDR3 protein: CATSRDSRNTIYF. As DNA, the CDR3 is TGTGCCACCAGCAGAGATTCCAGAAACACCATATATTTT.

CDR3 protein: CATSDGTPEKLFF. CDR3 in DNA: TGTGCCACCAGTGACGGCACCCCCGAAAAACTGTTTTTT. The chain links TRBV24-1 to TRBJ1-4, with D hard to call. Deletions cut 4 bases from V and 8 bases from J, with 10 bases between. The CDR3 is made up of 13 amino acids. In germline, CDR1 is KGHDR, CDR2 SFDVKD.

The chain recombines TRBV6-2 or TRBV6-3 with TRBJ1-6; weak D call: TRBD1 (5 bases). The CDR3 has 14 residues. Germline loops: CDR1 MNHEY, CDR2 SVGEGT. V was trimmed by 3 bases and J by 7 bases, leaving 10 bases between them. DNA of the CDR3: TGTGCCAGCAGTTATCAGACAGAAAATTCACCCCTCCACTTT. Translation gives CASSYQTENSPLHF.

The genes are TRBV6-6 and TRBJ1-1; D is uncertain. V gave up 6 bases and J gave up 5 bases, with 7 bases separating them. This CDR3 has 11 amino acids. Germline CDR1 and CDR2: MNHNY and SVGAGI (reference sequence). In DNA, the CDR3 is TGTGCCAGCAGGACCAGAACTGAAGCTTTCTTT. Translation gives CASRTRTEAFF.

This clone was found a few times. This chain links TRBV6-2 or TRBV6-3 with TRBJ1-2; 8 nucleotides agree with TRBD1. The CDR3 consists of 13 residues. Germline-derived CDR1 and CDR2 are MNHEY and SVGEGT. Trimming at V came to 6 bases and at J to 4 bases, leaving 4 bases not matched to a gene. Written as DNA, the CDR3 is TGTGCCAGCAGCACCGGACAGGGCTATGGCTACACCTTC. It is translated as CASSTGQGYGYTF.

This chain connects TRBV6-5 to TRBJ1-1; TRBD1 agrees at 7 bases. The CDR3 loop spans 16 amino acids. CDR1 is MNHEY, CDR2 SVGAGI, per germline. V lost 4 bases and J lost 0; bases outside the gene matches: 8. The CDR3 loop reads CASSSGGKMMNTEAFF. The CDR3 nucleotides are TGTGCCAGCAGTTCAGGGGGAAAGATGATGAACACTGAAGCTTTCTTT.

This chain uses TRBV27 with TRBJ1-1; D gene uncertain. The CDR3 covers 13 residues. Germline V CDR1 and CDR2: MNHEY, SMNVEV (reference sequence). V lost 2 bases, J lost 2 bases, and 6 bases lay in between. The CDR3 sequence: CASSLARNTEAFF. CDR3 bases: TGTGCCAGCAGTTTAGCCCGAAACACTGAAGCTTTCTTT.

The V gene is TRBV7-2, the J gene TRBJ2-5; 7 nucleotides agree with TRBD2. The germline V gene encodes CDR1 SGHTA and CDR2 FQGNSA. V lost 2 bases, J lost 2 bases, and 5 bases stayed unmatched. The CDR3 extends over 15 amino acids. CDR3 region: CASSLLGGGQETQYF. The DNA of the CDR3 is TGTGCCAGCAGCTTACTCGGCGGGGGTCAAGAGACCCAGTACTTC.

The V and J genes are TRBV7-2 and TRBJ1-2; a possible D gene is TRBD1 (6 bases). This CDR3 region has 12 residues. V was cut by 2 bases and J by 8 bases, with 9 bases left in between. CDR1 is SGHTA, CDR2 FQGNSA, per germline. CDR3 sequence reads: CASSLLRGGYTF. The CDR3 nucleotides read TGTGCCAGCAGCTTACTCAGGGGCGGCTACACCTTC.

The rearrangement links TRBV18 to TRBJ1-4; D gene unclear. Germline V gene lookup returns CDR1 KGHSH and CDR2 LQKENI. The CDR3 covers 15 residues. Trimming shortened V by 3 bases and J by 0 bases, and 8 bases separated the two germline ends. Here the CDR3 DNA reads TGTGCCAGCTCACCGATAAGTTCAACTAATGAAAAACTGTTTTTT. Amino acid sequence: CASSPISSTNEKLFF.

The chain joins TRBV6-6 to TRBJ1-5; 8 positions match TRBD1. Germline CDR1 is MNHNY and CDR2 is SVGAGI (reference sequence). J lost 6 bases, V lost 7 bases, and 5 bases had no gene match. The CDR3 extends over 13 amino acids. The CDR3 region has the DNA TGTGCCAGCACCTATACAGGGGGTCAGCCCCAGCATTTT. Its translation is CASTYTGGQPQHF.

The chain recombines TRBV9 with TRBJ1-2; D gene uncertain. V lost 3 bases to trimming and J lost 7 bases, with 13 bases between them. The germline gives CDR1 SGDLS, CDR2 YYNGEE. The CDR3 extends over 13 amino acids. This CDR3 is CASSAGSVRGYTF. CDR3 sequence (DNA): TGTGCCAGCAGCGCCGGGAGTGTTCGTGGCTACACCTTC.

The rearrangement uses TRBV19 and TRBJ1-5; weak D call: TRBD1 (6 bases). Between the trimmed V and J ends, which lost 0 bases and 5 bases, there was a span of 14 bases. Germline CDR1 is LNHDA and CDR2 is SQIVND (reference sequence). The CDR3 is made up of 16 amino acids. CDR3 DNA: TGTGCCAGTAGTATAGATCGACAGGAGATAGATCAGCCCCAGCATTTT. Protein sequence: CASSIDRQEIDQPQHF.

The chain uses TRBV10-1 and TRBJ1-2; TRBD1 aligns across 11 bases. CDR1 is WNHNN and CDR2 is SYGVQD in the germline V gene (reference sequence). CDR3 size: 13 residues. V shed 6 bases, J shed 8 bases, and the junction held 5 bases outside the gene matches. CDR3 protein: CASSVDRGLGYTF. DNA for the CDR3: TGCGCCAGCAGCGTGGACAGGGGGCTCGGCTACACCTTC.

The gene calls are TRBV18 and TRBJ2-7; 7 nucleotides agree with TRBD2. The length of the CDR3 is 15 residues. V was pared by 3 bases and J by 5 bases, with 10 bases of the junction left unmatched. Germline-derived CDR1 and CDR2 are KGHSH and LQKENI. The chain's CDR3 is CASSPRGGIGDEQYF. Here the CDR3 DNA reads TGTGCCAGCTCACCCCGGGGAGGGATAGGCGACGAGCAGTACTTC.

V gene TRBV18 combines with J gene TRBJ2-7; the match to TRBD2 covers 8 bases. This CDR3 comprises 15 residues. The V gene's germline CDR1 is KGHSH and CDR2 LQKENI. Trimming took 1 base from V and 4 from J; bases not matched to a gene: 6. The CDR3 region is CASSPLAGTKYEQYF. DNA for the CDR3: TGTGCCAGCTCACCACTAGCGGGGACCAAATACGAGCAGTACTTC.

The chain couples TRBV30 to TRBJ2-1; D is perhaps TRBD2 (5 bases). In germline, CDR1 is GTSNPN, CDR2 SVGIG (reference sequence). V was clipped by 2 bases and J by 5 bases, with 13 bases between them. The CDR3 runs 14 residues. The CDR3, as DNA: TGTGCCTGGAGTTGGCGGGTGGCCGACAATGAGCAGTTCTTC. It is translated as CAWSWRVADNEQFF.